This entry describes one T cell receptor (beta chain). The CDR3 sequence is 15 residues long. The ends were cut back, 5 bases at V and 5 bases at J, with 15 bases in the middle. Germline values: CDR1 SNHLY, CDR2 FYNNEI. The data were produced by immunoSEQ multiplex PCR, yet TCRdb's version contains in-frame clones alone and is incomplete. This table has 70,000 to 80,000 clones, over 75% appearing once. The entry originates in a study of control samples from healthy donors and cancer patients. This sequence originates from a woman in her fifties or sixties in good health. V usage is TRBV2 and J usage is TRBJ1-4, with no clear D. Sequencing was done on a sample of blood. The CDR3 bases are TGTGCCAGCAGTACCCGGGTTTCCAACAATGAAAAACTGTTTTTT. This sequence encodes CASSTRVSNNEKLFF.